This is a list of T cell receptor beta chains from one sample in a study of cytomegalovirus exposure and HLA in healthy donors. Repertoires were generated with immunoSEQ multiplex PCR, while TCRdb's copy carries only in-frame clones and drops some. The top ten clones hold around 1.5% of a sample with under 200,000 clones, 82% of them seen once. Input material: PBMCs. The receptors shown here come from a girl between 5 and 17 years old in good health and CMV-seropositive. Each CDR3 is given with its conserved first and last residue. Fields, in order: D gene, J gene, V gene, clone size, CDR3 DNA, CDR3 protein. The D gene is left open where the match is weak. Some rows have no size entry. The others give once, few or many, or a class for an expanded clone.

TRBD1	TRBJ2-7	TRBV7-6	-	TGTGCCAGCAGCTCACACCCTGGACAGGGGGCCCGATACGAGCAGTACTTC	CASSSHPGQGARYEQYF
TRBD1	TRBJ1-2	TRBV28	-	TGTGCCAGCAGTTTCTTGGACAGGGGCCCCTATGGCTACACCTTC	CASSFLDRGPYGYTF
TRBD1	TRBJ2-7	TRBV27	once	TGTGCCAGCAGTTTGCCGGGACAGGGGGTCTTTGGGCAGTACTTC	CASSLPGQGVFGQYF
-	TRBJ1-1	TRBV7-9	-	TGTTCCAGCAGCTTAGTGCGGGGGCGGGGGACTGAAGCTTTCTTT	CSSSLVRGRGTEAFF
-	TRBJ1-2	TRBV7-2	-	TGTGCCAGCAGCTTGACAGGACAAGTACCGTATGGCTACACCTTC	CASSLTGQVPYGYTF
TRBD1	TRBJ1-2	TRBV18	-	TGTGCCAGCTCACCAGGGGCAGGGGGCAATGGCTACACCTTC	CASSPGAGGNGYTF
-	TRBJ2-5	TRBV5-6	-	TGTGCCAGCAGCTTGGTAGGCAGGGGCGGAGAGACCCAGTACTTC	CASSLVGRGGETQYF
TRBD1	TRBJ1-2	TRBV6-4	-	TGTGCCAGCAGGGCCTCGGCAGGGGGTAACTATGGCTACACCTTC	CASRASAGGNYGYTF
TRBD2	TRBJ2-1	TRBV5-4	-	TGTGCCAGCAGCTTGGGTAGCGGGAGTTCCTACAATGAGCAGTTCTTC	CASSLGSGSSYNEQFF
-	TRBJ1-3	TRBV9	few	TGTGCCAGCAGGGGGACTTCTGGAAACACCATATATTTT	CASRGTSGNTIYF
TRBD2	TRBJ2-7	TRBV6-5	-	TGTGCCAGCAGTTACTCATCTAGCGGGACATACGAGCAGTACTTC	CASSYSSSGTYEQYF
TRBD1	TRBJ1-2	TRBV25-1	-	TGTGCCAGCAGTGATTTACTCATGGACAGGGTCTATGGCTACACCTTC	CASSDLLMDRVYGYTF
-	TRBJ2-7	TRBV5-6	-	TGTGCCAGCAGCTTGGTGGCAGAAAACTCCTACGAGCAGTACTTC	CASSLVAENSYEQYF
-	TRBJ2-1	TRBV11-3	-	TGTGCCAGCAGCTCCCGGGACTCCTACAATGAGCAGTTCTTC	CASSSRDSYNEQFF
TRBD1	TRBJ1-4	TRBV11-3	-	TGTGCCAGCAGGACAGGGGTAAATGAAAAACTGTTTTTT	CASRTGVNEKLFF
-	TRBJ1-5	TRBV10-3	-	TGTGCCATCAGCCAGGGGCAAAAAAAGGGGAATCAGCCCCAGCATTTT	CAISQGQKKGNQPQHF
-	TRBJ2-2	TRBV5-1	-	TGCGCCAGCAGCTTCGAAGGGGACACCGGGGAGCTGTTTTTT	CASSFEGDTGELFF
TRBD1	TRBJ1-1	TRBV5-1	-	TGCGCCAGCAGCTCGGACAGGGGGAACACTGAAGCTTTCTTT	CASSSDRGNTEAFF
-	TRBJ1-1	TRBV6-4	-	TGTGCCAGCAGTGAAGAGATGTACACTGAAGCTTTCTTT	CASSEEMYTEAFF
TRBD1	TRBJ1-2	TRBV27	-	TGTGCCAGCAGTAGCCGGACAGGGCACTATGGCTACACCTTC	CASSSRTGHYGYTF
-	TRBJ1-1	TRBV11-2	few	TGTGCCAGCAGCCTGATGACAGAGAACACTGAAGCTTTCTTT	CASSLMTENTEAFF
TRBD1	TRBJ1-5	TRBV6-4	-	TGTGCCAGCAGTCGGGACAGAAATCAGCCCCAGCATTTT	CASSRDRNQPQHF
-	TRBJ2-5	TRBV6-6	-	TGTGCCAGCAGCGCAGGGCAAGAGACCCAGTACTTC	CASSAGQETQYF
-	TRBJ2-2	TRBV18	-	TGTGCCAGCTCACCCCAGGGCCTCATCGGGGAGCTGTTTTTT	CASSPQGLIGELFF
-	TRBJ1-2	TRBV4-3	-	TGCGCCAGCAGCCAAGATAGGGGGTCCTATGGCTACACCTTC	CASSQDRGSYGYTF
-	TRBJ1-2	TRBV5-4	-	TGTGCCAGCAGTTGGGACAACACCGGAGACACCTTC	CASSWDNTGDTF
-	TRBJ1-3	TRBV5-6	-	TGTGCCAGCAGCTCCCGGAGGGACTTCTCTAGCTCTGGAAACACCATATATTTT	CASSSRRDFSSSGNTIYF
TRBD2	TRBJ2-7	TRBV9	few	TGTGCCAGCAGCGTGCGGGGGGGTTACGAGCAGTACTTC	CASSVRGGYEQYF
-	TRBJ2-3	TRBV7-9	-	TGTGCCAGCAGCGGGTCCCAAAGACAGACTCCCGGCCCAGATACGCAGTATTTT	CASSGSQRQTPGPDTQYF